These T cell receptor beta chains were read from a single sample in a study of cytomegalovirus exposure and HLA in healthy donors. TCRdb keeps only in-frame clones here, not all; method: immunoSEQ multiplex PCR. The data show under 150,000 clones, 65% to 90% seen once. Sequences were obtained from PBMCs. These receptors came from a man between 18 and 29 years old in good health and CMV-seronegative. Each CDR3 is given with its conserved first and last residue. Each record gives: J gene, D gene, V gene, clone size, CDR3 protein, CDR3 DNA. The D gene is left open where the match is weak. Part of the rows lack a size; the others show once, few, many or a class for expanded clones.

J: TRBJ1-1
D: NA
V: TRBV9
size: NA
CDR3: CASSGVRGETEAFF
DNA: TGTGCCAGCAGCGGGGTGCGGGGTGAGACTGAAGCTTTCTTT

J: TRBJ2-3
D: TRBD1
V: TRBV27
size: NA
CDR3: CASSDRGYTDTQYF
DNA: TGTGCCAGCAGTGACAGGGGATACACAGATACGCAGTATTTT

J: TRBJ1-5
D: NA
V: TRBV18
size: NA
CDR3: CASSPELSNQPQHF
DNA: TGTGCCAGCTCACCGGAGTTAAGCAATCAGCCCCAGCATTTT

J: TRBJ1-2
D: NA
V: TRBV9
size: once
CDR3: CASSANDRGYTF
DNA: TGTGCCAGCAGTGCAAATGACAGGGGCTACACCTTC

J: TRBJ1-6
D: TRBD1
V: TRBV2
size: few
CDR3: CASSERQGMLNSPLHF
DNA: TGTGCCAGCAGTGAACGACAGGGCATGTTAAATTCACCCCTCCACTTT

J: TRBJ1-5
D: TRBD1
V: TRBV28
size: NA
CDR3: CASKPGQGARMGQPQHF
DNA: TGTGCCAGCAAACCGGGACAGGGGGCTCGTATGGGTCAGCCCCAGCATTTT

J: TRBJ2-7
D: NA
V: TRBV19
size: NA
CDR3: CASSIDGSREQYF
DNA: TGTGCCAGTAGTATAGATGGGAGTCGGGAGCAGTACTTC

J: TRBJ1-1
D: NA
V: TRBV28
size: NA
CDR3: CASSFIRGTEAFF
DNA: TGTGCCAGCAGTTTCATCAGGGGCACTGAAGCTTTCTTT

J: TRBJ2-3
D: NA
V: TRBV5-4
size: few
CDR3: CASSLWVGQTTDTQYF
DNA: TGTGCCAGCAGCTTGTGGGTGGGGCAGACCACAGATACGCAGTATTTT

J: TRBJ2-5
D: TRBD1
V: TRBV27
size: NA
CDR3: CASSFSTGLETQYF
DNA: TGTGCCAGCAGTTTCTCGACAGGGCTTGAGACCCAGTACTTC

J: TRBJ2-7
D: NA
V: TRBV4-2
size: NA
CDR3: CASSQEGASYEQYF
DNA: TGTGCCAGCAGCCAAGAGGGCGCCTCCTACGAGCAGTACTTC

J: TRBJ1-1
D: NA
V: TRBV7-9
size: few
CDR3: CASSYRERGVEAFF
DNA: TGTGCCAGCAGCTACAGGGAAAGAGGGGTAGAAGCTTTCTTT

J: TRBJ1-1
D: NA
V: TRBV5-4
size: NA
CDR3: CASSLGQFEAFF
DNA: TGTGCCAGCAGCTTGGGACAGTTCGAAGCTTTCTTT

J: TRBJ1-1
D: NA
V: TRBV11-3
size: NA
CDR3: CASSRHRAEAFF
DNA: TGTGCCAGCAGCCGCCACCGGGCTGAAGCTTTCTTT

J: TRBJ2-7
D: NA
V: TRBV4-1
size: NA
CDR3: CASSQDSFGREYEQYF
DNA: TGCGCCAGCAGCCAAGACAGTTTCGGCAGGGAATACGAGCAGTACTTC

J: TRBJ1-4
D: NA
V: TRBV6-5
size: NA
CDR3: CASSGAGFGELFF
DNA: TGTGCCAGCAGTGGGGCGGGGTTCGGGGAACTGTTTTTT

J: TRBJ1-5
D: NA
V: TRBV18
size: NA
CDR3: CASSPAAGRNQPQHF
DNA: TGTGCCAGCTCCCCCGCGGCGGGTCGCAATCAGCCCCAGCATTTT

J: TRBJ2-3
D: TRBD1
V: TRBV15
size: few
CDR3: CATSRTRQGASDTQYF
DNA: TGTGCCACCAGCAGGACCCGACAGGGGGCCTCAGATACGCAGTATTTT

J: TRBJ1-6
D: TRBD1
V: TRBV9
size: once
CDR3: CASSVVVYGGQTNSPLHF
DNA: TGTGCCAGCAGCGTAGTGGTTTATGGGGGACAGACAAATTCACCCCTCCACTTT

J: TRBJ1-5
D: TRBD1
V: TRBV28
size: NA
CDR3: CASDRYRGPGNQPQHF
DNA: TGTGCCAGCGACCGCTACAGGGGGCCAGGCAATCAGCCCCAGCATTTT

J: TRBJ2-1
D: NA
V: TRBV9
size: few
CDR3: CASSPGQPNEQFF
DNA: TGTGCCAGCAGCCCTGGACAGCCAAATGAGCAGTTCTTC

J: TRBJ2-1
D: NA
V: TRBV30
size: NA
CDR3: CAWSTGFNEQFF
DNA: TGTGCCTGGAGTACGGGGTTCAATGAGCAGTTCTTC

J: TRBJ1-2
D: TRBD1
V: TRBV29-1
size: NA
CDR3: CSVPTGDGYTF
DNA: TGCAGCGTGCCAACAGGGGATGGCTACACCTTC

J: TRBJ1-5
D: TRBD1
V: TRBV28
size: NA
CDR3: CASTGDRERQPQHF
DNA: TGTGCCAGCACCGGGGACAGGGAAAGGCAGCCCCAGCATTTT

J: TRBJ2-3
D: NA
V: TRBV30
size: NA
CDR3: CAWEAAGRTDTQYF
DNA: TGTGCCTGGGAAGCCGCGGGGCGGACAGATACGCAGTATTTT

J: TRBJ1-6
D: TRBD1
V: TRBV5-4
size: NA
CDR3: CASSFDRGAPLHF
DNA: TGTGCCAGCAGCTTTGACAGGGGAGCGCCCCTCCACTTT

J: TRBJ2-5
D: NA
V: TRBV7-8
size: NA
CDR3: CATRGFRETQYF
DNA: TGTGCCACGAGGGGGTTTCGAGAGACCCAGTACTTC

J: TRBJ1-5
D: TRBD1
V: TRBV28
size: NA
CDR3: CASRTPTGSNQPQHF
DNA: TGTGCCAGCAGGACACCGACAGGGAGCAATCAGCCCCAGCATTTT

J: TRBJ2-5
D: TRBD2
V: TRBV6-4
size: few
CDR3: CASSRLAGGQETQYF
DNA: TGTGCCAGCAGTAGACTAGCGGGGGGGCAAGAGACCCAGTACTTC

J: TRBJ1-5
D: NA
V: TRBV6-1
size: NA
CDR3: CASSDRGSNQPQHF
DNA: TGTGCCAGCAGTGACAGGGGAAGCAATCAGCCCCAGCATTTT

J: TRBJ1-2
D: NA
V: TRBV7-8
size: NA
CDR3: CASSLALRVGYGYTF
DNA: TGTGCCAGCAGCTTAGCGCTGAGGGTGGGCTATGGCTACACCTTC

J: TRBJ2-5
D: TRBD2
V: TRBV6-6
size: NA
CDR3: CASSRLAGLETQYF
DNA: TGTGCCAGCAGTAGACTAGCGGGGTTAGAGACCCAGTACTTC

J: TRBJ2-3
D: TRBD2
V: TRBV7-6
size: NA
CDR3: CASSRLAHSGGDTDTQYF
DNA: TGTGCCAGCAGCCGGCTCGCCCATAGCGGGGGGGACACAGATACGCAGTATTTT

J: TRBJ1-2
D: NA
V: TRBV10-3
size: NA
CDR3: CAISGSGRNYGYTF
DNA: TGTGCCATCAGTGGTTCAGGAAGAAACTATGGCTACACCTTC

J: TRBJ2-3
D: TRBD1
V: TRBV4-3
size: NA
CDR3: CASSPEGRGLDTQYF
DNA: TGCGCCAGCAGCCCCGAAGGCAGGGGGCTGGATACGCAGTATTTT

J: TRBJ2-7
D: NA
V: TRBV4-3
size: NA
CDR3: CASSQLQGDEQYF
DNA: TGCGCCAGCAGCCAGTTACAGGGTGACGAGCAGTACTTC

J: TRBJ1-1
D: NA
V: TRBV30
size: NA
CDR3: CAHRASYRAPNTEAFF
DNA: TGTGCCCACCGTGCCTCCTATAGAGCGCCGAACACTGAAGCTTTCTTT

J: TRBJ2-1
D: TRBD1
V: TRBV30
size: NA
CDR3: CAWSGDRRHYNEQFF
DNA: TGTGCCTGGAGCGGGGACAGGAGACACTACAATGAGCAGTTCTTC

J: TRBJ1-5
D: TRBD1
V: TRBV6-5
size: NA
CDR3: CASSTGTGGNQPQHF
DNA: TGTGCCAGCAGTACCGGGACAGGGGGCAATCAGCCCCAGCATTTT